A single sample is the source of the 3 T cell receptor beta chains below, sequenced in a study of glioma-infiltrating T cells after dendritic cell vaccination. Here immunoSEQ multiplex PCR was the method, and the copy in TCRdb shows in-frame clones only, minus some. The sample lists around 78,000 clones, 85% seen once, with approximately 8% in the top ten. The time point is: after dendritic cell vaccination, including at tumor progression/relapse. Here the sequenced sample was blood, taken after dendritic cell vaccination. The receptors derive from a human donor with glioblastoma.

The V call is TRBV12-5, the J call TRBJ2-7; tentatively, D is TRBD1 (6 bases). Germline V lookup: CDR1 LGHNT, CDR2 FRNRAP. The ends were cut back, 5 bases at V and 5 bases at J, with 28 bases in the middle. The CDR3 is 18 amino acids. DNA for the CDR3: TGTGCTAGTGGTCTAATCCCTCCCCCCGGTTACAGGGTTAACGAGCAGTACTTC. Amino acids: CASGLIPPPGYRVNEQYF.

The CDR3 sequence: CASRLGGSYNEQFF. CDR3 DNA sequence: TGTGCCAGCAGATTGGGAGGCTCCTACAATGAGCAGTTCTTC. The genes are TRBV6-5 and TRBJ2-1, with a weak D call TRBD2 (6 bases). V shed 6 bases and J shed 0 bases, with 9 bases lying between them. In germline, CDR1 is MNHEY, CDR2 SVGAGI. There are 14 residues in the CDR3.

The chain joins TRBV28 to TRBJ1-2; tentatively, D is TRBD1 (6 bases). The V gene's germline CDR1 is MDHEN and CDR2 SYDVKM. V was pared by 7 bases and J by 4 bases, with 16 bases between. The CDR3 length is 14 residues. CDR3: CASTGPGDVYGYTF. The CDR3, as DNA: TGTGCCAGCACCGGTCCAGGGGATGTCTATGGCTACACCTTC.